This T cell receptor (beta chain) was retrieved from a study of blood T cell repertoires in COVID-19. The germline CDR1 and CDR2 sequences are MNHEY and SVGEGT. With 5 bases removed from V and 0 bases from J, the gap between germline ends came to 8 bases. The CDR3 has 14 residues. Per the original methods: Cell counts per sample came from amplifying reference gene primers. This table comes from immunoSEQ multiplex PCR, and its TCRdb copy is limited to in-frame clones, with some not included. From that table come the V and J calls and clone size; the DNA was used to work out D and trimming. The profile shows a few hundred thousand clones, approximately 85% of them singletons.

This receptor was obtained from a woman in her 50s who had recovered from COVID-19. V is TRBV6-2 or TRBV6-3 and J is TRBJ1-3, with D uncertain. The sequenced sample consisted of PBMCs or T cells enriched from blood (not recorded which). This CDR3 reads CASSPSGSGNTIYF. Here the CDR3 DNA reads TGTGCCAGCAGTCCCTCCGGCTCTGGAAACACCATATATTTT.